This T cell receptor (beta chain) appears in the sequencing data of a study of blood T cell repertoires in COVID-19. Sequencing used immunoSEQ multiplex PCR; TCRdb keeps in-frame clones, though not all of them. The profile covers about 180,000 clones, with about 89% appearing a single time and 1.5% to 2% taken by the ten largest. The receptor's source is a man between 18 and 29 years old who had recovered from COVID-19. The sample consisted of peripheral blood.

CDR3 region: CASSSTGTWTGNTIYF. The CDR3 bases are TGTGCCAGCAGTTCTACCGGGACTTGGACTGGAAACACCATATATTTT. This chain connects TRBV6-5 to TRBJ1-3, with D possibly TRBD1 on 5 matching bases. The CDR3 is made up of 16 amino acids. The germline V gene has CDR1 MNHEY and CDR2 SVGAGI. Trimming took 4 bases from V and 2 from J, leaving 15 bases between them.